Below, 26 T cell receptor beta chains from the same sample are listed, as sequenced in a study of cytomegalovirus exposure and HLA in healthy donors. PCR was performed using 60 Vbeta and 13 Jbeta primers. Only in-frame clones appear in the TCRdb table, and some are missing; sequencing was by immunoSEQ multiplex PCR. The sample lists about 89,000 clones, around 74% occurring once. The sequencing sample was made of PBMCs. Receptors were obtained from a man aged 30 to 45 in good health and CMV-seropositive.

The J gene is TRBJ2-6, the V gene TRBV7-3; TRBD1 might be the D (5 bases). This CDR3 comprises 16 residues. Deletions cut 5 bases from V and 0 bases from J, with 11 bases between. Germline V CDR1 and CDR2: SGHTA, FQGTGA. CDR3 nucleotides: TGTGCCAGCAGCCCCCAGGGTGGCTCTGGGGCCAACGTCCTGACTTTC. It translates to CASSPQGGSGANVLTF.

Details on this clone: The junction departs from the called germline gene at one end, perhaps through a read error. V usage is TRBV7-9 and J usage is TRBJ1-5; D is unclear. The CDR3 runs 14 residues. Germline values: CDR1 SEHNR, CDR2 FQNEAQ (reference sequence). In DNA form, the CDR3 reads TGTTCCAGCAGCGCGGGATTTGGCAATCAGCCCCAGCATTTT. Encoded protein: CSSSAGFGNQPQHF.

J is TRBJ1-4 and V is TRBV7-9; 10 nucleotides line up with TRBD1. CDR3 length: 17 residues. In germline, CDR1 is SEHNR, CDR2 FQNEAQ (reference sequence). The V gene end was trimmed by 4 bases and the J gene end by 0 bases; junction bases not matched to a gene: 5. CDR3 nucleotides: TGTGCCAGCAGCTCCAGGGACAGGGGCGCAACTAATGAAAAACTGTTTTTT. Encoded protein: CASSSRDRGATNEKLFF.

This rearrangement joins TRBV6-1 to TRBJ1-2; 7 nucleotides match TRBD1. From germline, CDR1 is MNHNS and CDR2 SASEGT. The CDR3 loop spans 15 amino acids. V was clipped by 6 bases and J by 2 bases; unmatched bases: 9. This chain's CDR3 is CASSLQGLGNYGYTF. CDR3 DNA: TGTGCCAGCAGCCTACAGGGGTTGGGAAACTATGGCTACACCTTC.

The chain carries TRBV4-3 and TRBJ1-1; TRBD1 aligns across 7 bases. V shed 4 bases and J 1 base; nucleotides not matched to a gene: 6. Germline V gene data show CDR1 as LGHNA and CDR2 as YSLEER. CDR3 length: 15 residues. The CDR3 reads CASSPGQTSNTEAFF. CDR3 nucleotides: TGCGCCAGCAGCCCGGGACAGACTTCGAACACTGAAGCTTTCTTT.

The rearrangement uses TRBV15 and TRBJ2-7; possible D gene TRBD2, 6 bases. Trimming cost V 5 bases and J 6 bases, with 11 bases left between them. This CDR3 has 12 amino acids. Germline assignment: CDR1 LNHNV and CDR2 YYDKDF (reference sequence). CDR3 nucleotide sequence: TGTGCCACCAGCCGGGACTTGGGCGAGCAGTACTTC. This sequence encodes CATSRDLGEQYF.

J is TRBJ2-2 and V is TRBV29-1, with D possibly being TRBD2 (7 bases). This CDR3 region has 16 residues. Germline V gene data show CDR1 as SQVTM and CDR2 as ANQGSEA. V was shortened by 0 bases and J by 4 bases, with 15 bases between the two germline ends. The chain's CDR3 is CSVEDARGGSTGELFF. The CDR3, as DNA: TGCAGCGTTGAAGATGCAAGGGGGGGGAGCACCGGGGAGCTGTTTTTT.

This chain joins TRBV19 and TRBJ2-7; 9 nucleotides agree with TRBD1. CDR3 size: 14 residues. Germline values: CDR1 LNHDA, CDR2 SQIVND (reference sequence). With V trimmed by 6 bases and J by 4 bases, 7 bases remained unmatched. CDR3 protein: CASRRTGERYEQYF. The CDR3 nucleotides read TGTGCCAGTAGAAGGACAGGGGAGAGGTACGAGCAGTACTTC.

V gene TRBV5-4 combines with J gene TRBJ2-5; 12 nucleotides line up with TRBD2. This CDR3 region has 15 residues. After removal of 4 bases from V and 4 bases from J, the junction contained 5 bases not matched to a gene. Germline loops: CDR1 SGHNT, CDR2 YYREEE (reference sequence). CDR3 in DNA: TGTGCCAGCAGCACCCGACTAGCGGGGGCAGAGACCCAGTACTTC. It specifies CASSTRLAGAETQYF.

The count of this clone is one. The chain recombines TRBV7-7 with TRBJ2-5; 8 bases align to TRBD1. Germline V CDR1 and CDR2: SSHAT, FNYEAQ (reference sequence). This CDR3 has 15 amino acids. J gave up 5 bases and V 4 bases, and 9 bases lay outside the gene matches. Here the CDR3 reads CASSSSRGLGETQYF. Written as DNA, the CDR3 is TGTGCCAGCAGCTCAAGCAGGGGGCTTGGGGAGACCCAGTACTTC.

In DNA, the CDR3 is TGTGCCAGCAGATACGAGACAGGGTCGAACACTGAAGCTTTCTTT. Translation gives CASRYETGSNTEAFF. This rearrangement joins TRBV6-5 to TRBJ1-1; TRBD1 agrees at 7 bases. Losses at the gene ends were 6 bases for V and 1 base for J; bases not matched to a gene: 8. This CDR3 spans 15 amino acids. Per the germline V gene, CDR1 is MNHEY and CDR2 is SVGAGI.

The rearrangement uses TRBV7-2 and TRBJ1-6, with D perhaps TRBD1 (6 bases). The CDR3 is 15 residues long. The germline V and J ends were trimmed by 5 bases and 2 bases, with 10 bases remaining between them. Looked up from germline, CDR1 is SGHTA and CDR2 is FQGNSA. DNA of the CDR3: TGTGCCAGCAGCGACGGACAGACCTATAATTCACCCCTCCACTTT. Its protein product is CASSDGQTYNSPLHF. Variable domain in full (rest from reference TRBV7-2 and TRBJ1-6): GAGVSQSPSNKVTEKGKDVELRCDPISGHTALYWYRQSLGQGLEFLIYFQGNSAPDKSGLPSDRFSAERTGGSVSTLTIQRTQQEDSAVYLCASSDGQTYNSPLHFGNGTRLTVT.

The chain joins TRBV9 to TRBJ1-5; TRBD1 agrees at 7 bases. Germline CDR1 reads SGDLS; CDR2 reads YYNGEE. J lost 3 bases, V lost 0 bases, and 3 bases had no gene match. CDR3 length equals 15 residues. The CDR3 DNA is TGTGCCAGCAGCGTAGGGGACAGCTACAATCAGCCCCAGCATTTT. It yields the protein CASSVGDSYNQPQHF.

The chain has TRBV29-1 and TRBJ2-1; 12 nucleotides match TRBD2. Germline V lookup: CDR1 SQVTM, CDR2 ANQGSEA. The CDR3 is made up of 15 amino acids. V lost 6 bases to trimming and J lost 8 bases; unmatched junction nucleotides: 11. The CDR3 spells CSVQGLAGPRDEQFF. The CDR3 DNA sequence: TGCAGCGTGCAAGGACTAGCGGGGCCGCGGGATGAGCAGTTCTTC.

The chain combines TRBV6-1 with TRBJ2-5; 10 bases are shared with TRBD1. Per germline, CDR1 MNHNS and CDR2 SASEGT. V was pared by 6 bases and J by 5 bases, with 3 bases of the junction left unmatched. The CDR3 contains 13 residues. CDR3 protein: CASRTGGRETQYF. CDR3 DNA: TGTGCCAGCAGGACAGGGGGCCGGGAGACCCAGTACTTC.

This sequence joins TRBV19 and TRBJ1-5, with 10 bases fitting TRBD1. The CDR3 spans 16 residues. Trimming removed 7 bases from V and 1 base from J; junction bases left unmatched: 7. In germline, CDR1 is LNHDA, CDR2 SQIVND (reference sequence). In nucleotides, the CDR3 is TGTGCCAGTACCGGGACAGGGGTCCGGAGCAATCAGCCCCAGCATTTT. This sequence encodes CASTGTGVRSNQPQHF. Drawing the rest from reference TRBV19 and TRBJ1-5, the complete variable domain is DGGITQSPKYLFRKEGQNVTLSCEQNLNHDAMYWYRQDPGQGLRLIYYSQIVNDFQKGDIAEGYSVSREKKESFPLTVTSAQKNPTAFYLCASTGTGVRSNQPQHFGDGTRLSIL.

This clone has only one observation. The chain combines TRBV5-8 with TRBJ2-1, with D possibly matching TRBD1 (6 bases). The V end was cut by 6 bases, the J end by 4 bases, with 14 bases between. CDR3 size: 14 residues. CDR1 SGHTS and CDR2 YDEGEE come from the germline V gene. CDR3 sequence (DNA): TGTGCCAGCAACTACAGGGACCCTTACAATGAGCAGTTCTTC. Translating it yields CASNYRDPYNEQFF.

The chain's CDR3 is CAWGTGVTYEQYF. The DNA of the CDR3 is TGTGCCTGGGGGACAGGGGTCACCTACGAGCAGTACTTC. V gene TRBV30 combines with J gene TRBJ2-7; 10 bases are shared with TRBD1. Germline V gene data show CDR1 as GTSNPN and CDR2 as SVGIG (reference sequence). J lost 2 bases, V lost 5 bases, and 3 bases had no gene match. CDR3 length: 13 amino acids.

The V and J genes are TRBV19 and TRBJ1-1, with 10 positions matching TRBD1. The germline gives CDR1 LNHDA, CDR2 SQIVND (reference sequence). Trimming at V came to 8 bases and at J to 1 base, leaving 7 bases not matched to a gene. CDR3 size: 15 residues. The CDR3 region is CASLTGGAGNTEAFF. The CDR3, as DNA: TGTGCCAGTCTGACAGGGGGCGCGGGGAACACTGAAGCTTTCTTT.

This clone was observed a handful of times. J is TRBJ2-7 and V is TRBV6-6, with 7 bases matching TRBD2. V dropped 2 bases and J dropped 4; count of bases not matched to a gene: 5. CDR1 is MNHNY and CDR2 is SVGAGI in the germline V gene (reference sequence). This CDR3 is built from 14 residues. The CDR3 DNA sequence: TGTGCCAGCAGTTACGCCGCGGGGGTTTACGAGCAGTACTTC. This codes for CASSYAAGVYEQYF.

V is TRBV19 and J is TRBJ2-1, with D possibly being TRBD1 (6 bases). Trimming left V 3 bases short and J 4 bases short, with 13 bases between. This CDR3 has 15 amino acids. Per germline, CDR1 LNHDA and CDR2 SQIVND (reference sequence). DNA for the CDR3: TGTGCCAGTAGTATTTATGGGGGCCCATACAATGAGCAGTTCTTC. It specifies CASSIYGGPYNEQFF.

In its sample, this clone was seen a few times. The chain links TRBV7-9 to TRBJ1-1; D gene ambiguous. Per the germline V gene, CDR1 is SEHNR and CDR2 is FQNEAQ (reference sequence). This CDR3 is built from 15 residues. Trimming took 5 bases from V and 10 from J, leaving 23 bases between them. The CDR3 bases are TGTGCCAGCAGCCCCCGAGGAGAGGGCTTGGGAGGAGCTTTCTTT. Its translation: CASSPRGEGLGGAFF.

The gene calls are TRBV5-1 and TRBJ2-5, with 11 positions matching TRBD2. Germline V gives CDR1 SGHRS, CDR2 YFSETQ. After removal of 2 bases from V and 3 bases from J, the junction contained 3 bases not matched to a gene. This CDR3 region has 15 residues. The CDR3 DNA reads as TGCGCCAGCAGCTTACTAGCGGGGGACAAAGAGACCCAGTACTTC. Protein sequence: CASSLLAGDKETQYF.

CDR3 amino acids: CASSLVLRTGRHYEQYF. CDR3 sequence (DNA): TGTGCCAGCAGTTTAGTGTTACGGACAGGGAGACACTACGAGCAGTACTTC. The chain couples TRBV28 to TRBJ2-7; 8 bases are a match to TRBD1. J lost 3 bases, V lost 2 bases, and 12 bases had no gene match. From germline, CDR1 is MDHEN and CDR2 SYDVKM. The CDR3 is made up of 17 amino acids.

This clone was seen a handful of times. V gene TRBV4-3 combines with J gene TRBJ2-7; 10 bases map to TRBD1. The trim removed 4 bases at V and 2 bases at J, leaving 5 bases unmatched. Germline assignment: CDR1 LGHNA and CDR2 YSLEER. The CDR3 is 15 residues long. CDR3 sequence reads: CASSRDRGGTYEQYF. The CDR3 nucleotides read TGCGCCAGCAGCCGGGACAGGGGTGGGACCTACGAGCAGTACTTC.

J is TRBJ2-7 and V is TRBV6-1; D ambiguous. Germline CDR1 is MNHNS and CDR2 is SASEGT. The CDR3 totals 14 residues. Between the trimmed V and J ends, which lost 7 bases and 3 bases, there was a span of 16 bases. In DNA, the CDR3 is TGTGCCAGCATTTTCGCCGAGGCCCTCTACGAGCAGTACTTC. It encodes CASIFAEALYEQYF.